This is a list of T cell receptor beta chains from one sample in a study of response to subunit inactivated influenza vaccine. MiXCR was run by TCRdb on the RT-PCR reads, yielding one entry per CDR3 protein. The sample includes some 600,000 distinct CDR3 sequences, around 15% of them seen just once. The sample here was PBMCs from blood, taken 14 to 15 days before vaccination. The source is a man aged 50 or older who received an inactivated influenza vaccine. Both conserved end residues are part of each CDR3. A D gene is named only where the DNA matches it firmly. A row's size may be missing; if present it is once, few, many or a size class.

DNA: TGTGCCAGCAGCCCGCACAGGGGGCGCTCCCTAGATACGCAGTATTTT
CDR3: CASSPHRGRSLDTQYF
J: TRBJ2-3
size: .
V: TRBV7-3
D: TRBD1

DNA: TGTGCCAGCAGCTTCCGGTTGGCGGGGGACACCGGGGAGCTGTTTTTT
CDR3: CASSFRLAGDTGELFF
J: TRBJ2-2
size: many
V: TRBV7-9
D: TRBD2

DNA: TGTGCCAGCAGCATAGGACAGGGTAGGAGGACTGAAGCTTTCTTT
CDR3: CASSIGQGRRTEAFF
J: TRBJ1-1
size: .
V: TRBV7-2
D: TRBD1

DNA: TGCGCCAGCAGCCAGGGACTCTCGACTAGCGGGGGGGACAATGAGCAGTTCTTC
CDR3: CASSQGLSTSGGDNEQFF
J: TRBJ2-1
size: .
V: TRBV4-3
D: TRBD2

DNA: TGTGCCAGCAGTGTCGGCGGGGGTACTTACAATGAGCAGTTCTTC
CDR3: CASSVGGGTYNEQFF
J: TRBJ2-1
size: .
V: TRBV2
D: TRBD2

DNA: TGTGCCAGCAGCCGAACCATACAGGACACGAACACCGGGGAGCTGTTTTTT
CDR3: CASSRTIQDTNTGELFF
J: TRBJ2-2
size: few
V: TRBV7-2
D: .

DNA: TGTGCCAGCAGCTTTAGTGGGGGGGTATGGAATGAGCAGTTCTTC
CDR3: CASSFSGGVWNEQFF
J: TRBJ2-1
size: many
V: TRBV12-3/TRBV12-4
D: TRBD2

DNA: TGTGCCAGCAGTTACCTGGTTGAAGCTTTCTTT
CDR3: CASSYLVEAFF
J: TRBJ1-1
size: .
V: TRBV6-2/TRBV6-3
D: .

DNA: TGTGCCAGCGGATCAGGGGGATTATACAATGAGCAGTTCTTC
CDR3: CASGSGGLYNEQFF
J: TRBJ2-1
size: once
V: TRBV25-1
D: TRBD1

DNA: TGTGCCATCAGTGCCGGGGTTGGGGAAAAACTGTTTTTT
CDR3: CAISAGVGEKLFF
J: TRBJ1-4
size: few
V: TRBV10-3
D: .

DNA: TGTGCCAGCAGCTTGGGACAGGGGGAGAGGCTACTCAATCAGCCCCAGCATTTT
CDR3: CASSLGQGERLLNQPQHF
J: TRBJ1-5
size: .
V: TRBV5-5
D: TRBD1

DNA: TGTGCCAGCAGTTTCGGGTGGGGCGAATACTATGGCTACACCTTC
CDR3: CASSFGWGEYYGYTF
J: TRBJ1-2
size: many
V: TRBV12-3/TRBV12-4
D: .

DNA: TGTGCCAGCAGTCTCGAGACACTTAATCAGCCCCAGCATTTT
CDR3: CASSLETLNQPQHF
J: TRBJ1-5
size: many
V: TRBV6-5
D: .

DNA: TGTGCCAGCGGCAGACAAGCGGCCAAAAACATTCAGTACTTC
CDR3: CASGRQAAKNIQYF
J: TRBJ2-4
size: few
V: TRBV7-9
D: .

DNA: TGCAGTGCTAGAGATCTGACAGGCTTCCAAGAGACCCAGTACTTC
CDR3: CSARDLTGFQETQYF
J: TRBJ2-5
size: .
V: TRBV20-1
D: .

DNA: TGCAGTGCTAGTAACAGGATCTATGAGCAGTTCTTC
CDR3: CSASNRIYEQFF
J: TRBJ2-1
size: few
V: TRBV20-1
D: .

DNA: TGTGCCAGCATTGACAGGCATTTCGAGACCCAGTACTTC
CDR3: CASIDRHFETQYF
J: TRBJ2-5
size: .
V: TRBV28
D: .

DNA: TGTGCCAGCAGTTTGGAGGGAGGGCCGGTCGATGAGCAGTTCTTC
CDR3: CASSLEGGPVDEQFF
J: TRBJ2-1
size: few
V: TRBV28
D: TRBD2

DNA: TGTGCCAGCAGTTATTCAAAGGGGTTAGGGAACACCATATATTTT
CDR3: CASSYSKGLGNTIYF
J: TRBJ1-3
size: few
V: TRBV6-9
D: .

DNA: TGTGCCAGCAGCCAAGATCTAGGGGGCTGGGCCGGGGAGCTGTTTTTT
CDR3: CASSQDLGGWAGELFF
J: TRBJ2-2
size: .
V: TRBV3-1
D: TRBD1

DNA: TGTGCCAGCTCACCACGGGTCACCGCCGGGGACATTCAGTACTTC
CDR3: CASSPRVTAGDIQYF
J: TRBJ2-4
size: .
V: TRBV18
D: .

DNA: TGTGCCACCAGCAAACACAGGGGGCGTGACACTGAAGCTTTCTTT
CDR3: CATSKHRGRDTEAFF
J: TRBJ1-1
size: .
V: TRBV15
D: TRBD1

DNA: TGTGCCACCAGCCCGGGACTAGCCGTAACCTACAATGAGCAGTTCTTC
CDR3: CATSPGLAVTYNEQFF
J: TRBJ2-1
size: .
V: TRBV15
D: TRBD2

DNA: TGTGCCAGCAGCACAGGGCGTAGTCACAACACTGAAGCTTTCTTT
CDR3: CASSTGRSHNTEAFF
J: TRBJ1-1
size: many
V: TRBV2
D: .

DNA: TGTGCCAGCAGTTCCCCAGGGGGACTCTCTGGAAACACCATATATTTT
CDR3: CASSSPGGLSGNTIYF
J: TRBJ1-3
size: many
V: TRBV12-3/TRBV12-4
D: TRBD1

DNA: TGTGCCAGCAAATCCGGGACTAGTGGTACGGAGCAGTTCTTC
CDR3: CASKSGTSGTEQFF
J: TRBJ2-1
size: .
V: TRBV27
D: TRBD2

DNA: TGTGCCAGCAGACCGGGGGGAATGGGAAGAGTGGAGACCCAGTACTTC
CDR3: CASRPGGMGRVETQYF
J: TRBJ2-5
size: few
V: TRBV7-2
D: TRBD2

DNA: TGTGCCAGCAGCCGAGGGACTAGCGGGAGGGGGGAGCTGTTTTTT
CDR3: CASSRGTSGRGELFF
J: TRBJ2-2
size: .
V: TRBV6-1
D: TRBD2

DNA: TGTGCCAGCAGTCCGATCCGGGCTGGGGCCAACGTCCTGACTTTC
CDR3: CASSPIRAGANVLTF
J: TRBJ2-6
size: few
V: TRBV12-3/TRBV12-4
D: .

DNA: TGTGCCACCAGTGACCGGGGCCCGATGGGAGAGACCCAGTACTTC
CDR3: CATSDRGPMGETQYF
J: TRBJ2-5
size: .
V: TRBV24-1
D: .

DNA: TGTGCCACCAGCAGAGTTGGGTTAGGATACGAGCAGTACTTC
CDR3: CATSRVGLGYEQYF
J: TRBJ2-7
size: few
V: TRBV15
D: .

DNA: TGCGCCAGCAGTCAAAAAAGTACTGGCACAGATACGCAGTATTTT
CDR3: CASSQKSTGTDTQYF
J: TRBJ2-3
size: .
V: TRBV10-1
D: .

DNA: TGCGCCAGCAGCTCTGCGGGACAGGGGGCAGACGAGCAGTACTTC
CDR3: CASSSAGQGADEQYF
J: TRBJ2-7
size: .
V: TRBV5-1
D: TRBD1